This T cell receptor beta chain is from a study of OX40 agonist ivuxolimab in advanced cancers. Study conclusions and caveats: On average, CD8+ T cells showed a greater number of expanded clones than CD4+.

Assay used: immunoSEQ multiplex PCR; TCRdb lists only in-frame clones, some missing. The sample lists 20,000 to 25,000 clones, less than 85% occurring once. This clone was recorded once. Its cognate antigen is unknown. The source of this sequence is an adult with an advanced solid tumor such as melanoma, head and neck, liver or kidney cancer. The sequences come from CD4+ or CD8+ T cells sorted from blood, collected in a trial of the OX40 agonist ivuxolimab.

Here the CDR3 reads CASSSGLAGLKGTGELFF. The CDR3 DNA follows: TGTGCCAGCAGCTCCGGACTAGCGGGCCTCAAGGGGACCGGGGAGCTGTTTTTT. The chain carries TRBV28 and TRBJ2-2, with 11 positions matching TRBD2. Per germline, CDR1 MDHEN and CDR2 SYDVKM. CDR3 length: 18 amino acids. V was clipped by 6 bases and J by 5 bases; unmatched bases: 14.